This T cell receptor (beta chain) was recovered during a study of cytomegalovirus exposure and HLA in healthy donors. Use of 60 Vbeta and 13 Jbeta primers characterized the PCR. Clones were read by immunoSEQ multiplex PCR, and TCRdb kept only the in-frame ones, dropping some. The table has roughly 260,000 clones, roughly 81% seen once. This clone turned up a few times. Sequenced input: PBMCs. This receptor was identified in a middle-aged woman in good health and CMV-seropositive.

CDR3 loop: CASSFGGSYNEQFF. The CDR3 coding sequence is TGCGCCAGCAGCTTCGGGGGCTCCTACAATGAGCAGTTCTTC. The chain is built from TRBV5-1 and TRBJ2-1, with D perhaps matching TRBD2 (6 bases). The CDR3 spans 14 residues. From germline, CDR1 is SGHRS and CDR2 YFSETQ. V was pared by 2 bases and J by 0 bases, with 6 bases between. The full variable domain, with the rest looked up from reference TRBV5-1 and TRBJ2-1, is KAGVTQTPRYLIKTRGQQVTLSCSPISGHRSVSWYQQTPGQGLQFLFEYFSETQRNKGNFPGRFSGRQFSNSRSEMNVSTLELGDSALYLCASSFGGSYNEQFFGPGTRLTVL.